This T cell receptor (beta chain) was identified in a study of regulatory T cells in long-lasting Graves disease. The wider study: The definition of persistent Graves' disease was over 5 years of antithyroid drugs with positive TSH receptor antibodies. Whole-study results and caveats: Persistent disease exhibited a predilection for TRBV28, TRBJ1-2 and TRBJ2-5. Persistent Graves' cases showed lower TCR diversity than newly diagnosed cases.

Described time point: persistent/refractory GD, antithyroid drugs over 5 years with positive TRAb. PBMC-derived RNA was used for the TCR library. Of note for this clonotype: Its target is not known.

There are 15 residues in the CDR3. Germline CDR1 SEHNR, CDR2 FQNEAQ (reference sequence). V lost 7 bases and J 0 bases, leaving 16 bases between the germline ends. Sequencing libraries for TCR beta were prepared with iRepertoire HTBI primers and Arm-PCR of CDR3 regions. Each CDR3 protein gets one entry after TCRdb re-called the multiplex PCR reads with MiXCR. In the table there are some 450,000 distinct CDR3 sequences, 23% of which are singletons. The sequence was collected from a female donor with Graves disease. This rearrangement joins TRBV7-9 to TRBJ2-7, with D maybe TRBD1 (6 bases). The material was peripheral blood mononuclear cells (PBMCs), obtained when the disease was refractory, from a patient treated with antithyroid drugs. The CDR3 sequence is CASIPDRTPSYEQYF. The CDR3 DNA is TGTGCCAGCATCCCCGACAGGACTCCCTCCTACGAGCAGTACTTC.